The clone carrying this T cell receptor beta chain has ten or more counts. The time point here: persistent/refractory GD, antithyroid drugs over 5 years with positive TRAb. There was RNA extracted from PBMCs, and the TCR library was made from it. These data belong to a study of regulatory T cells in long-lasting Graves disease. V lost 6 bases and J lost 6; bases outside the gene matches: 12. The CDR3 loop spans 17 amino acids. Germline V gene data show CDR1 as MNHEY and CDR2 as SMNVEV (reference sequence). With iRepertoire HTBI primers and Arm-PCR of CDR3 regions, TCR beta libraries were built. One entry per CDR3 protein, called by TCRdb with MiXCR from the multiplex PCR reads. The sample lists about 400,000 distinct CDR3 sequences, 20% to 25% occurring once.

This chain uses TRBV27 with TRBJ2-2, with TRBD2 matching 11 bases. The receptor comes from a female donor with Graves disease. The sample in question was peripheral blood mononuclear cells (PBMCs), obtained when the disease was refractory, from a patient treated with antithyroid drugs. DNA of the CDR3: TGTGCCAGCAGCGAGGGGCTAGCGGGAGGCCTGGCCGGGGAGCTGTTTTTT. It is translated as CASSEGLAGGLAGELFF.